This is a list of T cell receptor beta chains from one sample in a study of blood T cell repertoires in COVID-19. Assay: immunoSEQ multiplex PCR; the TCRdb copy retains only in-frame clones and omits some. The sample holds a few hundred thousand clones, about 85% seen once. The sample taken for sequencing was PBMCs or T cells enriched from blood (not recorded which). These receptor sequences come from a woman aged 50 to 65 who had been exposed to COVID-19. Each CDR3 is given with its conserved first and last residue. Fields, in order: clone size, V gene, D gene, J gene, CDR3 DNA, CDR3 protein. The D gene is left open where the match is weak. Clone size is not always given. Where it is, it says once, few, many or a class for expanded clones.

size: few; V: TRBV2; D: -; J: TRBJ2-5; DNA: TGTGCCAGCAGTGAATTCCCCAGGGGTGAGACCCAGTACTTC; CDR3: CASSEFPRGETQYF
size: -; V: TRBV14; D: -; J: TRBJ1-1; DNA: TGTGCCAGCAGCCAAGAGAATTTCCGGACAGAAGCTTTCTTT; CDR3: CASSQENFRTEAFF
size: -; V: TRBV5-1; D: TRBD1; J: TRBJ2-7; DNA: TGCGCCAGCAGTTTTCGGGACAGGGCCTACGAGCAGTACTTC; CDR3: CASSFRDRAYEQYF
size: -; V: TRBV19; D: -; J: TRBJ1-1; DNA: TGTGCCAGTAGTACCCGAGGTTTGAACACTGAAGCTTTCTTT; CDR3: CASSTRGLNTEAFF
size: -; V: TRBV5-1; D: -; J: TRBJ1-1; DNA: TGCGCCAGCAGCCCCTCGACAGACATGAACACTGAAGCTTTCTTT; CDR3: CASSPSTDMNTEAFF
size: -; V: TRBV18; D: TRBD1; J: TRBJ1-1; DNA: TGTGCCAGCTCTCGGACAGGTAGGGCGAACACTGAAGCTTTCTTT; CDR3: CASSRTGRANTEAFF
size: once; V: TRBV2; D: TRBD2; J: TRBJ2-5; DNA: TGTGCCAGCAGTGAACGGCGGGGACTAGCAGAGACCCAGTACTTC; CDR3: CASSERRGLAETQYF
size: -; V: TRBV7-9; D: -; J: TRBJ2-2; DNA: TGTGCCAGCAGCTTTCGCGCTCTGAGGGAGAACACCGGGGAGCTGTTTTTT; CDR3: CASSFRALRENTGELFF
size: -; V: TRBV9; D: -; J: TRBJ2-5; DNA: TGTGCCAGCAGCGCCCAGACTAGTCGTCAAGAGACCCAGTACTTC; CDR3: CASSAQTSRQETQYF
size: -; V: TRBV3-1/TRBV3-2; D: -; J: TRBJ1-1; DNA: TGTGCCAGCAGCCATACCGGCAGGGGAGACGAAGCTTTCTTT; CDR3: CASSHTGRGDEAFF
size: -; V: TRBV5-1; D: -; J: TRBJ2-1; DNA: TGCGCCAGCAGCTCCTCGGCTAGCCACAATGAGCAGTTCTTC; CDR3: CASSSSASHNEQFF